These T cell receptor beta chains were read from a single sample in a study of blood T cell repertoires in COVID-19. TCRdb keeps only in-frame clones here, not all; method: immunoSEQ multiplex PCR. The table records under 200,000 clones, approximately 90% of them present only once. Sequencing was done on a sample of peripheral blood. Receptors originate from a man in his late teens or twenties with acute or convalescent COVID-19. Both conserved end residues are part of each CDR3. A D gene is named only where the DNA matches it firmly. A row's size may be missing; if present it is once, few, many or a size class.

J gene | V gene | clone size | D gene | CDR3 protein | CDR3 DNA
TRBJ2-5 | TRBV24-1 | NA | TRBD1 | CATSDPSTFNRDRFQETQYF | TGTGCCACCAGTGACCCCTCGACCTTCAACAGGGACAGATTCCAAGAGACCCAGTACTTC
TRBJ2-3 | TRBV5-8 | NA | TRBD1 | CASSLGGQITDTQYF | TGTGCCAGCAGCTTGGGGGGACAGATCACAGATACGCAGTATTTT
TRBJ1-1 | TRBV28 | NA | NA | CASSPGQQDTEAFF | TGTGCCAGCAGTCCCGGACAGCAAGACACTGAAGCTTTCTTT
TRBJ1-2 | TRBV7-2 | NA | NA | CASSSPGHWGYTF | TGTGCCAGCAGTTCCCCGGGACACTGGGGCTACACCTTC
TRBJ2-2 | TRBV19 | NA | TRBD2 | CASRPGLDTGELFF | TGTGCCAGTAGGCCGGGACTAGATACCGGGGAGCTGTTTTTT
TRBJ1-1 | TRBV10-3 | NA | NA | CAISESAKGTEAFF | TGTGCCATCAGTGAGTCGGCGAAGGGGACTGAAGCTTTCTTT
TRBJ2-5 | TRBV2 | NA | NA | CASSVIQTQYF | TGTGCCAGCAGTGTAATTCAGACCCAGTACTTC
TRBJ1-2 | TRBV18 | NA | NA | CASSLSTDTNYGYTF | TGTGCCAGCTCACTATCGACAGATACTAACTATGGCTACACCTTC
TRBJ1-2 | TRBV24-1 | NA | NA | CATSQGNYGYTF | TGTGCCACTTCCCAGGGGAACTATGGCTACACCTTC
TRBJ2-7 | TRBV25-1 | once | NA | CASRDSAHYEQYF | TGTGCCAGCAGGGACAGCGCCCATTACGAGCAGTACTTC
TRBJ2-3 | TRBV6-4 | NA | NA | CASSDVAASTDTQYF | TGTGCCAGCAGTGACGTAGCGGCTAGCACAGATACGCAGTATTTT
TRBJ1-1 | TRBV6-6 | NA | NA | CASSYLGGNTEAFF | TGTGCCAGCAGTTACTTGGGGGGGAACACTGAAGCTTTCTTT
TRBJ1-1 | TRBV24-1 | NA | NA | CAPGGFNTEAFF | TGTGCCCCGGGGGGTTTTAACACTGAAGCTTTCTTT
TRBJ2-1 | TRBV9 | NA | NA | CASSVTPSAGAENEQFF | TGTGCCAGCAGCGTAACCCCCAGCGCAGGGGCGGAGAATGAGCAGTTCTTC
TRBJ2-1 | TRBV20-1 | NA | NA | CSASGGSWEQFF | TGCAGTGCTAGTGGAGGTTCCTGGGAGCAGTTCTTC
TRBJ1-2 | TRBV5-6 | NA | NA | CATSGGSWGGYTF | TGTGCCACCAGCGGGGGCAGCTGGGGTGGCTACACCTTC
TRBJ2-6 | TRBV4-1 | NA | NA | CASSQAGPGANVLTF | TGCGCCAGCAGCCAAGCAGGGCCTGGGGCCAACGTCCTGACTTTC
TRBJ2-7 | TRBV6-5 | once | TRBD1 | CASSSFGTAIYEQYF | TGTGCCAGCAGTTCCTTCGGGACAGCTATCTACGAGCAGTACTTC
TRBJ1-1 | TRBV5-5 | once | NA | CASTLGGGAMNTEAFF | TGTGCCAGCACCTTAGGCGGGGGTGCCATGAACACTGAAGCTTTCTTT
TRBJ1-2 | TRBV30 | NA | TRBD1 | CAWSVRGGLGYTF | TGTGCCTGGAGTGTACGAGGGGGCCTTGGCTACACCTTC
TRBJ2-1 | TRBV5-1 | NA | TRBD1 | CASSPRPPGQGAYNEQFF | TGCGCCAGCAGCCCTCGGCCCCCGGGACAGGGGGCCTACAATGAGCAGTTCTTC
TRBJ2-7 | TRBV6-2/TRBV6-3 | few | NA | CASSTRQVEQYF | TGTGCCAGCAGTACCCGACAGGTCGAGCAGTACTTC
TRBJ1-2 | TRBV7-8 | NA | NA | CASSLARATYGYTF | TGTGCCAGCAGCTTAGCGAGAGCTACCTATGGCTACACCTTC
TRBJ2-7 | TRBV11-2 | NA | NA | CASSPQGGVPSEQYF | TGTGCCAGCAGCCCACAGGGCGGAGTTCCCTCCGAGCAGTACTTC
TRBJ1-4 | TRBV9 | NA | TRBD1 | CASSTSLWTGDEKLFF | TGTGCCAGCAGCACCTCCCTTTGGACAGGGGATGAAAAACTGTTTTTT
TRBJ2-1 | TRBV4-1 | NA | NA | CASSPIQGSLYNEQFF | TGCGCCAGCAGCCCTATTCAGGGGTCCTTATACAATGAGCAGTTCTTC
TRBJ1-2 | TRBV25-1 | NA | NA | CASSQGGYGYTF | TGTGCCAGCAGTCAAGGGGGATATGGCTACACCTTC
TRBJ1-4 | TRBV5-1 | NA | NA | CASSPGFELALFF | TGCGCCAGCAGCCCGGGTTTCGAATTGGCACTGTTTTTT
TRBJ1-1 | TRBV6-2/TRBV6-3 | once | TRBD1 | CASSYLPRQGTAAFF | TGTGCCAGCAGTTACTTGCCTCGACAGGGGACGGCAGCTTTCTTT
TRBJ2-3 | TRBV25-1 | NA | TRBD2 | CASSPGGRDTQYF | TGTGCCAGCAGTCCGGGGGGGCGAGATACGCAGTATTTT
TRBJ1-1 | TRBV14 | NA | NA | CASSFNQGGTEAFF | TGTGCCAGCAGCTTCAATCAGGGAGGCACTGAAGCTTTCTTT
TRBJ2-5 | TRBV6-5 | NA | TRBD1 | CASRTGAQETQYF | TGTGCCAGCAGGACAGGGGCTCAAGAGACCCAGTACTTC
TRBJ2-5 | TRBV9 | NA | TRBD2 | CASSRTSGQETQYF | TGTGCCAGCAGTAGAACTAGCGGCCAAGAGACCCAGTACTTC
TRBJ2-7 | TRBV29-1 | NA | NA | CSVSGSSESSYEQYF | TGCAGCGTTTCAGGGTCGAGCGAAAGCTCCTACGAGCAGTACTTC
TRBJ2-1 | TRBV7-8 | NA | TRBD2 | CASRWGGEGNEQFF | TGTGCCAGCAGGTGGGGGGGTGAGGGCAATGAGCAGTTCTTC
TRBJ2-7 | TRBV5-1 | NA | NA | CASRSGHSYEQYF | TGCGCCAGCAGGTCGGGACACTCCTACGAGCAGTACTTC
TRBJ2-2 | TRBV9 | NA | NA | CASSVSQGGTGELFF | TGTGCCAGCAGCGTTTCCCAGGGTGGCACCGGGGAGCTGTTTTTT